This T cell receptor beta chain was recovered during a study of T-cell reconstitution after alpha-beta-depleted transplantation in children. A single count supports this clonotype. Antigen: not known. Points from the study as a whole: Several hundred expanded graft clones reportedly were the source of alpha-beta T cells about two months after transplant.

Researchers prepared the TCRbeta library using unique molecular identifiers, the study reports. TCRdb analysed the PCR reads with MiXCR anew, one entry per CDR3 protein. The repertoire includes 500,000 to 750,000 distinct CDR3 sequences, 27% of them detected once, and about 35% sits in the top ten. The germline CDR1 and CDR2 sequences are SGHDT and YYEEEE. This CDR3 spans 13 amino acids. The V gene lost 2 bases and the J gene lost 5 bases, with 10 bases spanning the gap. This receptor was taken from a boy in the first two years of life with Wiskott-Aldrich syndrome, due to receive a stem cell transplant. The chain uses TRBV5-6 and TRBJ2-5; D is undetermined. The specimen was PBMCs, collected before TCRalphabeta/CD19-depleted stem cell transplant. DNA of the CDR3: TGTGCCAGCAGCTTAGGGTATCGGGAGACCCAGTACTTC. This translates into CASSLGYRETQYF.